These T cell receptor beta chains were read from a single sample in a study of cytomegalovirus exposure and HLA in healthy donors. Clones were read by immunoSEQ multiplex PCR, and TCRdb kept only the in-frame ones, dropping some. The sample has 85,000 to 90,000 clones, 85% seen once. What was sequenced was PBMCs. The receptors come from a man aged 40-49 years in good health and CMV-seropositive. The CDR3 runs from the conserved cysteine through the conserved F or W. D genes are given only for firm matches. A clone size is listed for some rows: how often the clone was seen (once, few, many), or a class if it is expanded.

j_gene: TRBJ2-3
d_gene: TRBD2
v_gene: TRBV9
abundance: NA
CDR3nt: TGTGCCAGCAGCGTAGAACCAGGACTAGCGTTAAGGACAGATACGCAGTATTTT
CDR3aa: CASSVEPGLALRTDTQYF

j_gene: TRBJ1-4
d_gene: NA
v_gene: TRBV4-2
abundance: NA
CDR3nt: TGTGCCAGCAGCCAAGATTTAGCTGTAGCGACTAATGAAAAACTGTTTTTT
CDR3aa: CASSQDLAVATNEKLFF

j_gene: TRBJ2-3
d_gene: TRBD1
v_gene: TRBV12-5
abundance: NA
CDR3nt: TGTGCTAGTGGTCCGGACAGGATCACAGATACGCAGTATTTT
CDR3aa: CASGPDRITDTQYF

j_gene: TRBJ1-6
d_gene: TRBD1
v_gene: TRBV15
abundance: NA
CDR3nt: TGTGCCACCAGCCGATGGCAGGGGGCTTCCAATTCACCCCTCCACTTT
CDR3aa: CATSRWQGASNSPLHF

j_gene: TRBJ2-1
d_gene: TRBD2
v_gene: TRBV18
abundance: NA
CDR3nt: TGTGCCAGCTCACCACTCGCGGGGGATACATACAATGAGCAGTTCTTC
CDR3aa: CASSPLAGDTYNEQFF

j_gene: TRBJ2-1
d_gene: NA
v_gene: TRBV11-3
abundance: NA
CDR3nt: TGTGCCAGCAGCTTAGGAGGGGGACGGTACAATGAGCAGTTCTTC
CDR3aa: CASSLGGGRYNEQFF

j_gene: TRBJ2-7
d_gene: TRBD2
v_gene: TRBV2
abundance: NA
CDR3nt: TGTGCCAGCACCAGGACTAGCGGCTCCTACGAGCAGTACTTC
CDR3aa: CASTRTSGSYEQYF

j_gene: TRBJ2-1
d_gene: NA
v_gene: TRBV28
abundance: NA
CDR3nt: TGTGCCAGCAGTTCCGGTCTGAGCAATGAGCAGTTCTTC
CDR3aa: CASSSGLSNEQFF

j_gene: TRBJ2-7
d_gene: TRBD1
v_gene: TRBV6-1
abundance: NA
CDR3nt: TGTGCCAGCACCTCCGGGACAGAGAGCTCCTACGAGCAGTACTTC
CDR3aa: CASTSGTESSYEQYF

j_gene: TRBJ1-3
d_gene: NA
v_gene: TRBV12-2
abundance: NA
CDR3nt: TGTGCAAGTCGTTGGGGGGGAACTGGAAACACCATATATTTT
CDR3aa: CASRWGGTGNTIYF

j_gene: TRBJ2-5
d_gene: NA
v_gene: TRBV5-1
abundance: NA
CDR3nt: TGCGCCAGCAGCTTGCGAGTTCGAGAGACCCAGTACTTC
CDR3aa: CASSLRVRETQYF

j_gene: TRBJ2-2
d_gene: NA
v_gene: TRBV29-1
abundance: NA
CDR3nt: TGCAGCGTGGCCGGGGATACAACCGGGGAGCTGTTTTTT
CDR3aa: CSVAGDTTGELFF

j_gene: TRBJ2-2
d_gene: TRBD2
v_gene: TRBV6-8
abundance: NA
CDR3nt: TGTGCCAGCAGTTACCCTAGGACTAGCGGGAAGGCCGGGGAGCTGTTTTTT
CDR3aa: CASSYPRTSGKAGELFF

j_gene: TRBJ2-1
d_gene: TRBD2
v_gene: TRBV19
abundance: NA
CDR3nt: TGTGCCAGTAGTCACCCGACTAGCTGGGCGGCCTACAATGAGCAGTTCTTC
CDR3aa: CASSHPTSWAAYNEQFF

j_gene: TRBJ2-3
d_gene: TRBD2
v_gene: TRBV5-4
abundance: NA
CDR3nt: TGTGCCAGCAGCACTGGGACTAGCGGGGGAACAGATACGCAGTATTTT
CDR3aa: CASSTGTSGGTDTQYF

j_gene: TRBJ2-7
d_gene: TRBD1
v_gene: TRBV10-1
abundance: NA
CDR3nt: TGCGCCAGCAGTGGGACAGGGACTCCCGACGAGCAGTACTTC
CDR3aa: CASSGTGTPDEQYF

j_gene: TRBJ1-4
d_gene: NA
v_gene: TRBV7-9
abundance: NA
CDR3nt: TGTGCCAGCAGCTCGGGAGCGGGGGAGGGGCGGAATGAAAAACTGTTTTTT
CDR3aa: CASSSGAGEGRNEKLFF

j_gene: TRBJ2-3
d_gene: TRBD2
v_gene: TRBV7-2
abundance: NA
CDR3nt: TGTGCCAGCAGCTTAGTTAGCGGGGGCGGAGGCACAGATACGCAGTATTTT
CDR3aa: CASSLVSGGGGTDTQYF

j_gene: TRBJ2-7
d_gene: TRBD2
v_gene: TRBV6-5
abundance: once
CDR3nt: TGTGCCAGCAGTTACTCCGGACTAGCGGGCGCCTACGAGCAGTACTTC
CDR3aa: CASSYSGLAGAYEQYF

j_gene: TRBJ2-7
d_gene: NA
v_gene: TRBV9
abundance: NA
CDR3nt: TGTGCCAGCAGCGGACTCAGCTCCTACGAGCAGTACTTC
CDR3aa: CASSGLSSYEQYF

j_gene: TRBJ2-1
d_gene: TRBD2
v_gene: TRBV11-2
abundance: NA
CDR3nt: TGTGCCAGCAGCTTAGTGGGACTAGCGGGAGGATTCTCCTACAATGAGCAGTTCTTC
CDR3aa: CASSLVGLAGGFSYNEQFF

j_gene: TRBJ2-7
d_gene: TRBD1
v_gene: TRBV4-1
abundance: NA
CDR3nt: TGCGCCAGCAGCCAGTCAGGACAGGGGGCCTACGAGCAGTACTTC
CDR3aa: CASSQSGQGAYEQYF

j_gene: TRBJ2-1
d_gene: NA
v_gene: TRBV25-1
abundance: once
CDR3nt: TGTGCCAGCAGTCCGGACATCCCTGGCAAGGAGCAGTTCTTC
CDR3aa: CASSPDIPGKEQFF

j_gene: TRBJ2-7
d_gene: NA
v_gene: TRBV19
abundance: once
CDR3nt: TGTGCCAGTAGTAACTACTACGAGCAGTACTTC
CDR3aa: CASSNYYEQYF

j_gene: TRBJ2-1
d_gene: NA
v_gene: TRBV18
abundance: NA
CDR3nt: TGTGCCAGCTCACCACAAGGACATGGGGTCAATGAGCAGTTCTTC
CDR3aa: CASSPQGHGVNEQFF

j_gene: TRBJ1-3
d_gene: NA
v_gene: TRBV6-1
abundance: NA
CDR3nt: TGTGCCAGCAGTGAGGAGTTCTCTGGAAACACCATATATTTT
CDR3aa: CASSEEFSGNTIYF

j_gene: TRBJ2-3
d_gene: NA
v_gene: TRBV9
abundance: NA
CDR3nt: TGTGCCAGCAGCGTAGCGGATACGCAGTATTTT
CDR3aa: CASSVADTQYF

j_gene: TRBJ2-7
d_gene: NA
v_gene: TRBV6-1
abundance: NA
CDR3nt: TGTGCCAGCAACGCCAGAACCTACGAGCAGTACTTC
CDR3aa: CASNARTYEQYF

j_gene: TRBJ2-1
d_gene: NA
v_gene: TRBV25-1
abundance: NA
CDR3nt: TGTGCCAGCATTCGGTTCTACAATGAGCAGTTCTTC
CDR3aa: CASIRFYNEQFF

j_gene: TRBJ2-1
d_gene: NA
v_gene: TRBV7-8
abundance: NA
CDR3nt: TGTGCCAGCAGCTTTGCGGGATTAAATGAGCAGTTCTTC
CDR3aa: CASSFAGLNEQFF

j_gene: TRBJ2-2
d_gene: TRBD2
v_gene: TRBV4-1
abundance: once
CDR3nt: TGCGCCAGCAGCCAAGATACCCGGGGGGGCCCAAAACTCACCGGGGAGCTGTTTTTT
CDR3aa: CASSQDTRGGPKLTGELFF

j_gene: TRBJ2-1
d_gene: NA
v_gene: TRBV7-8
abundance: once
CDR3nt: TGTGCCAGCAGCTTACTAGCGTCCTACAATGAGCAGTTCTTC
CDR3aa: CASSLLASYNEQFF

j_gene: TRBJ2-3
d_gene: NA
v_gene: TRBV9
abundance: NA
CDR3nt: TGTGCCAGCAGCGCGGGAGCGGCCGGGGCATACACAGATACGCAGTATTTT
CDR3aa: CASSAGAAGAYTDTQYF

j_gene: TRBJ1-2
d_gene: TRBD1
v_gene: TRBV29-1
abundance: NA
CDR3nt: TGCAGCGTTGGGCGGACAGGGGAGCTTGACTATGGCTACACCTTC
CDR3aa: CSVGRTGELDYGYTF

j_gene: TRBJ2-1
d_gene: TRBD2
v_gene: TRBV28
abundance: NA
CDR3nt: TGTGCCAGCAGTTTAGCCCAAGCGGGGGCATACAATGAGCAGTTCTTC
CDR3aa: CASSLAQAGAYNEQFF

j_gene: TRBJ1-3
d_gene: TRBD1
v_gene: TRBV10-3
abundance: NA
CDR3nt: TGTGCCATCAGAGCGGACAGGGCTGGAAACACCATATATTTT
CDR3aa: CAIRADRAGNTIYF

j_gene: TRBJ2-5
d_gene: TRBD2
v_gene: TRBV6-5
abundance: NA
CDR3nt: TGTGCCAGCAGTTACTCGATTAGCGGGACACAAGAGACCCAGTACTTC
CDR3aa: CASSYSISGTQETQYF

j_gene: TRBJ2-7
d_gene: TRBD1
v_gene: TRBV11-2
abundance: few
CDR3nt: TGTGCCAGCAGCTTCGGGGACAGGGGTTTCATTTCCGAGCAGTACTTC
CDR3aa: CASSFGDRGFISEQYF

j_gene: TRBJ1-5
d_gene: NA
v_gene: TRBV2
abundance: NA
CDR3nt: TGTGCCAGCTGGGGCGGAAGGAATCAGCCCCAGCATTTT
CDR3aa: CASWGGRNQPQHF

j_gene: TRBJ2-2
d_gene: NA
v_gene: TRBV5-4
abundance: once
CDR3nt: TGTGCCAGCAGTCCCCCGGGGAGTGTGGCCGGGGAGCTGTTTTTT
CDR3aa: CASSPPGSVAGELFF

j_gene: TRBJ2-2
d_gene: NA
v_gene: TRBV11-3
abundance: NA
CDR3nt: TGTGCCAGCAGCTTGCCCCGGGGGAGGCGGGGGCGAGCCGGGGAGCTGTTTTTT
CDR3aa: CASSLPRGRRGRAGELFF

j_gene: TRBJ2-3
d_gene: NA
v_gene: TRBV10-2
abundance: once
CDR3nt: TGCGCCAGCAGTGAGTCCGGTCCAGATACGCAGTATTTT
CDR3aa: CASSESGPDTQYF

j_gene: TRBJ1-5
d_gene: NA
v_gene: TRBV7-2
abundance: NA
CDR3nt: TGTGCCAGCAGCCGTTACAATCAGCCCCAGCATTTT
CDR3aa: CASSRYNQPQHF

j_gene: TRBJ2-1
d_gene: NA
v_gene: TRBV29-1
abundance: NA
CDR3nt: TGCAGCGTAGGGGGGGGCGGGGTGCGGCGAAATGAGCAGTTCTTC
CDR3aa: CSVGGGGVRRNEQFF

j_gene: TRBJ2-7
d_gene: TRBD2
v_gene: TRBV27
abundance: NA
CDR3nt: TGTGCCAGCAGTTGGGGACTAGCGGGGGGGACCTACGAGCAGTACTTC
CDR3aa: CASSWGLAGGTYEQYF

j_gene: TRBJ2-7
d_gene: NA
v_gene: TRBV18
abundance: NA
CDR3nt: TGTGCCAGCTCACCGTTGACAGGAGTTTACGAGCAGTACTTC
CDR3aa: CASSPLTGVYEQYF

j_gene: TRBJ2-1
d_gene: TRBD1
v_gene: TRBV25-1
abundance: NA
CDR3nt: TGTGCCAGCAGTTATCCCGACAGGGAAATTTACAATGAGCAGTTCTTC
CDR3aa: CASSYPDREIYNEQFF

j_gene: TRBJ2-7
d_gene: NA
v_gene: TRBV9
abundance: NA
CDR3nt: TGTGCCAGCAGCGTAGGGTCCCAGGGGCGCAGGGAGCAGTACTTC
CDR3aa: CASSVGSQGRREQYF

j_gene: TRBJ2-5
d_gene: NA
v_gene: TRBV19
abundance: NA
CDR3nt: TGTGCCAGTAGTAGACGGGATACTCAAGAGACCCAGTACTTC
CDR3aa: CASSRRDTQETQYF

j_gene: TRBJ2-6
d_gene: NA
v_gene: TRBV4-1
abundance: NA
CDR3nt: TGCGCCAGCAGCCAAGCAGGGGCCAACGTCCTGACTTTC
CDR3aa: CASSQAGANVLTF

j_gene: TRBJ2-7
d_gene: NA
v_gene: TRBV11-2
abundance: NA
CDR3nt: TGTGCCAGCAGCTTAGTTCCAGGGTCCACCTACGAGCAGTACTTC
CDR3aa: CASSLVPGSTYEQYF

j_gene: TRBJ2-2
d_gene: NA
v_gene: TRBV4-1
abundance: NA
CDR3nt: TGCGCCAGCAGCCAGAAGCGGCCGAACACCGGGGAGCTGTTTTTT
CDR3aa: CASSQKRPNTGELFF

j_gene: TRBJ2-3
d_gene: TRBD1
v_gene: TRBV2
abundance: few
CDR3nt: TGTGCCAGCGACAGGGGTACAGATACGCAGTATTTT
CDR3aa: CASDRGTDTQYF

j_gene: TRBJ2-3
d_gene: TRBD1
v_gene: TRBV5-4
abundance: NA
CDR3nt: TGTGCCAGCAGCCTAAAGACAGGGCCCGATACGCAGTATTTT
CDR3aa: CASSLKTGPDTQYF

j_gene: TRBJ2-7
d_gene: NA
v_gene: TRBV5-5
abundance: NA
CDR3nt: TGTGCCAGCAGCTTGGTCTGGGGCACCTACGAGCAGTACTTC
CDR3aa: CASSLVWGTYEQYF

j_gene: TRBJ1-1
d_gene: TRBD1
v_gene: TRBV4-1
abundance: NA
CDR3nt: TGCGCCAGCAGCCAGACAGGGCGGACTGAAGCTTTCTTT
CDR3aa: CASSQTGRTEAFF

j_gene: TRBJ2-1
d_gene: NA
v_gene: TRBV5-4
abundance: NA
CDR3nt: TGTGCCAGCAGCCCCCGTAGCAGGGAAGAGGAGTTCTTC
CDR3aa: CASSPRSREEEFF